This T cell receptor (beta chain) was recovered during a study of T cells after yellow fever vaccination (dated by TCRdb to the late 2010s). Broadly, across the study: The SMART-Seq v4 Ultra Low Input RNA kit was used to prepare libraries from fractions with low cell numbers. To follow T-cell clones before and after both primary and booster YFV17D yellow fever vaccination, bulk TCR alpha and beta repertoires underwent longitudinal sequencing. Two healthy male donors, one aged 18 to 29 and one aged 30 to 40 years, were included in the cohort. Blood was drawn at multiple timepoints before and after primary and secondary immunization, with bulk PBMC replicates and cell subsets isolated. Results and caveats for the whole study, not just this receptor: A small share of clonotypes was detected in both CD4 and CD8 compartments, with the overlap likely arising from convergent recombination. Computational filtering was required because FACS-sorted repertoires could contain abundant contaminating clonotypes from the bulk population. Only a couple of donors were included in the study, so the extent to which the findings can be generalized is limited. After the booster, most of the clones that had expanded following primary vaccination were detected again (almost 98% of CD4 and 80% to 90% of CD8), which suggests that memory was broadly maintained. The secondary T-cell response was found to be weaker but faster than the primary response, with a peak reached on day 5 rather than on day 15.

On this clonotype: It lacks a known antigen. No base-level quality is on record; no much larger clone is a single base apart.

Instrument used: Illumina NovaSeq 6000. Synthesis of TCR cDNA relied on 5'RACE template switching, a step that introduced a universal primer site along with unique molecular identifiers. Priming of cDNA synthesis was performed from both the TCR alpha and TCR beta constant segments. Libraries were amplified in two PCR steps, with sample barcodes and sequencing adapters added in the second step. Sequencing of libraries was performed on Illumina HiSeq 2500 (2x100 bp) or NovaSeq (2x150 bp). As for the original processing: Demultiplexing of reads and collapsing into UMI consensus sequences were performed with MIGEC, and V(D)J alignment was carried out with MiXCR. Clonotypes responding to the vaccine were identified with edgeR on replicate PBMC samples, with the criteria of FDR below 0.01 and a log2 fold change above 5 up to day 15. Each bulk clonotype received a CD4 or CD8 identity based on whether the sequenced CD4 or CD8 repertoire contained that clonotype at higher abundance. TCRdb passed the public sequencing reads through fastp at Q25 and MiXCR, retaining productive beta sequences. Rows merge per CDR3 protein into single entries with the most common DNA and genes. These V and J calls rely on TCRdb rather than the paper's analysis. The sample yields roughly 340,000 distinct CDR3 sequences; roughly 4% were counted once. Approximately 24% of the sample is taken by the ten largest.

The germline V gene provides CDR1 MNHEY and CDR2 SVGAGI. Deletion took 6 bases off V and 8 bases off J, with a span of 16 bases between the germline ends. The CDR3 runs 13 residues from the cysteine to the phenylalanine. This entry keeps only the CDR3 DNA: 39 bases, framed from base 1. This specimen's treatment or condition label, interpreted: live attenuated yellow fever vaccine strain. At every blood-draw timepoint, two biological replicates of bulk PBMCs were collected. PBMCs were isolated from peripheral blood using a standard Ficoll-Paque protocol. TriZol was used to extract RNA from bulk PBMCs, CD4 and CD8 fractions, and dextramer-positive and dextramer-negative fractions.

Sample: PBMCs, taken 5 days after the yellow fever booster vaccination. Here the chain combines TRBV6-5 and TRBJ1-2; too little of a D gene remains to name it. The clonotype was recovered from a man younger than 35 who received the YFV17D yellow fever vaccine. The CDR3 is CASRLGTVEGYTF. The DNA sequence is TGTGCCAGCAGACTTGGAACAGTAGAAGGCTACACCTTC.